This T cell receptor (beta chain) derives from a study of identical twins. TCRdb ran MiXCR on the 5' RACE reads and lists one entry per CDR3 protein. Among around 490,000 distinct CDR3 sequences listed, about a fifth were seen once. These data also featured in a second study, about yellow fever vaccine responses in identical twins.

This clonotype was sampled from a woman younger than 30 in good health. The material sequenced was CD4+ T cells sorted from blood.

CDR3: CASSPPGPNAEAFF. The CDR3 coding sequence is TGTGCCAGCAGCCCGCCAGGGCCCAACGCTGAAGCTTTCTTT. The rearrangement uses TRBV7-9 and TRBJ1-1; possibly TRBD1 for D (5 bases). There are 14 residues in the CDR3. Germline CDR1 is SEHNR and CDR2 is FQNEAQ (reference sequence). V lost 5 bases to trimming and J lost 6 bases, with 16 bases between them.